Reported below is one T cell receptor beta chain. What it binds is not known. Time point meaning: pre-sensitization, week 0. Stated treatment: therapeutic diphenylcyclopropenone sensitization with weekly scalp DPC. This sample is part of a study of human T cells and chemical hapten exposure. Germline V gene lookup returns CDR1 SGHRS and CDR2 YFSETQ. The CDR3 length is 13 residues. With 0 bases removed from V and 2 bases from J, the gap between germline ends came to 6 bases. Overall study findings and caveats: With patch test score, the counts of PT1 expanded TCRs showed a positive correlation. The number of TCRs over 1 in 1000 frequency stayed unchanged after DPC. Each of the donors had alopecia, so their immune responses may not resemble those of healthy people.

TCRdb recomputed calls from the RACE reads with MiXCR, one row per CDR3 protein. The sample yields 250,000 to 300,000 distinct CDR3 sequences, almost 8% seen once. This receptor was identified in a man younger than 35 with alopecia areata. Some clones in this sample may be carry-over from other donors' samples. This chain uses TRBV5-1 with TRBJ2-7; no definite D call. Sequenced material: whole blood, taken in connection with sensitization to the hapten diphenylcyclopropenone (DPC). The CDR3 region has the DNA TGCGCCAGCAGCTTGGTGGAAACCTACGAGCAGTACTTC. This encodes CASSLVETYEQYF.